This paragraph covers one T cell receptor (beta chain) sequence. Authors' processing steps: It was from reference gene primer amplification that nucleated cell counts were estimated. The method was immunoSEQ multiplex PCR; TCRdb's version includes in-frame clones alone and lacks a portion of them. D and trimming were read from the DNA, whereas the V and J calls and clone size are those reported in that table. The table has 500,000 or so clones, around 90% seen once. The study recruited people aged about 18 to 95 years across 20 to 30 US areas. The data stem from a study of blood T cell repertoires in COVID-19. The source material was PBMCs or T cells enriched from blood (not recorded which). This receptor was identified in a woman aged 18 to 35 who had recovered from COVID-19.

The CDR3 spells CASSLTGFDNSPLHF. Here the CDR3 DNA reads TGTGCCAGCAGTTTGACAGGATTCGATAATTCACCCCTCCACTTT. The genes are TRBV28 and TRBJ1-6, with D possibly being TRBD1 (6 bases). V gave up 3 bases and J gave up 5 bases, with 11 bases separating them. CDR1 is MDHEN and CDR2 is SYDVKM in the germline V gene. This CDR3 comprises 15 residues.